The 3 T cell receptor beta chains below all came from one sample that was sequenced in a study of cytomegalovirus exposure and HLA in healthy donors. Use of 60 Vbeta and 13 Jbeta primers characterized the PCR. Assay: immunoSEQ multiplex PCR; the TCRdb copy retains only in-frame clones and omits some. In the table there are around 240,000 clones, about 81% of which are singletons. Material for sequencing was PBMCs. The receptors were sampled from a middle-aged woman in good health and CMV-seropositive.

The chain combines TRBV6-6 with TRBJ2-1, with TRBD2 identical over 12 bases. Germline V gives CDR1 MNHNY, CDR2 SVGAGI (reference sequence). J lost 4 bases, V lost 4 bases, and 5 bases had no gene match. The CDR3 runs 16 residues. DNA of the CDR3: TGTGCCAGCAGTTTCCCGACTAGCGGGGGATACAATGAGCAGTTCTTC. Translated, it gives CASSFPTSGGYNEQFF.

The chain links TRBV4-1 to TRBJ2-5; possible D gene TRBD1, 6 bases. V was clipped by 1 base and J by 7 bases, with 22 bases between them. Germline V gives CDR1 MGHRA, CDR2 YSYEKL. The CDR3 runs 17 residues. The CDR3 is CASSQVGIRQDLRTQYF. In DNA form, the CDR3 reads TGCGCCAGCAGCCAAGTAGGCATCCGACAGGACTTACGGACCCAGTACTTC.

This chain connects TRBV27 to TRBJ2-1; 11 bases align to TRBD2. The CDR3 is made up of 14 amino acids. Germline lookup yields CDR1 MNHEY and CDR2 SMNVEV (reference sequence). J gave up 12 bases and V 3 bases, and 7 bases lay outside the gene matches. The CDR3 reads CASSLTSGITGQFF. DNA for the CDR3: TGTGCCAGCAGTTTGACTAGCGGGATAACAGGGCAGTTCTTC.